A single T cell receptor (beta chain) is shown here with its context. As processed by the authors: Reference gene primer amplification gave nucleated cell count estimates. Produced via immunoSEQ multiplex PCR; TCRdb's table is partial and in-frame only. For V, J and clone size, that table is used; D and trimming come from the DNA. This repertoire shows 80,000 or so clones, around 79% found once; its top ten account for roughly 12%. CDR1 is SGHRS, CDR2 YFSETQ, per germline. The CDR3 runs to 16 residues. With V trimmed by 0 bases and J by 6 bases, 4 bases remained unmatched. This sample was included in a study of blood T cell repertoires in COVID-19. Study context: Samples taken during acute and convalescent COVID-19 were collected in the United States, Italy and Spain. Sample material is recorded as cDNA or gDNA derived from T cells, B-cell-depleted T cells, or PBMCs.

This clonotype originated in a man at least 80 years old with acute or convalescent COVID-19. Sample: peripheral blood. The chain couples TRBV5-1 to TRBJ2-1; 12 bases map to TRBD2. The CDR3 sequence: CASSLGASGGANEQFF. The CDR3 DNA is TGCGCCAGCAGCTTGGGGGCTAGCGGGGGGGCCAATGAGCAGTTCTTC.